This TCR beta chain was sequenced during a study of T cell repertoires in cytomegalovirus infection. This clonotype showed up just a few times. What it binds is not known. Each CDR3 protein gets one entry after TCRdb re-called the reads with MiXCR. The sample lists roughly 500,000 distinct CDR3 sequences, approximately 42% occurring once. Looked up from germline, CDR1 is SEHNR and CDR2 is FQNEAQ (reference sequence). The germline V and J ends were trimmed by 5 bases and 8 bases, with 21 bases remaining between them. The CDR3 spans 15 residues. The chain recombines TRBV7-9 with TRBJ1-2; weak D call: TRBD1 (5 bases). This material consisted of cultured PBMCs, taken from culture after CMV antigen stimulation. The TCR comes from a human donor in good health (CMV status not recorded). Some clones in this sample may be carry-over from other donors' samples. The CDR3 loop reads CASSLSTTVPKGYTF. As DNA, the CDR3 is TGTGCCAGCAGCCTGTCGACGACAGTCCCTAAAGGCTACACCTTC.